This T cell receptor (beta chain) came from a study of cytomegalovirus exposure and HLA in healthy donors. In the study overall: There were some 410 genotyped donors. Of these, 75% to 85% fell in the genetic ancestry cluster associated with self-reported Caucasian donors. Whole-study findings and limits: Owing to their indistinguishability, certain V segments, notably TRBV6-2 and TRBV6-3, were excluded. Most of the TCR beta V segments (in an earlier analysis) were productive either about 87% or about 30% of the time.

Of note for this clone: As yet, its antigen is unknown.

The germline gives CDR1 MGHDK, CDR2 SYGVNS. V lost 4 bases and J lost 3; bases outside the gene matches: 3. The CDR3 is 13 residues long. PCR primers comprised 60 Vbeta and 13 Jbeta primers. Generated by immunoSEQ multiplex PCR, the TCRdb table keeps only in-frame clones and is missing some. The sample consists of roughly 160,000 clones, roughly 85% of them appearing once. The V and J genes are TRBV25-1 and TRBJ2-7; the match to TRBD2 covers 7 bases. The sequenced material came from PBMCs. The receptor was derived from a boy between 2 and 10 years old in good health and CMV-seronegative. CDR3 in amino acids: CASSVTSSYEQYF. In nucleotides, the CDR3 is TGTGCCAGCAGTGTGACTAGCAGCTACGAGCAGTACTTC.